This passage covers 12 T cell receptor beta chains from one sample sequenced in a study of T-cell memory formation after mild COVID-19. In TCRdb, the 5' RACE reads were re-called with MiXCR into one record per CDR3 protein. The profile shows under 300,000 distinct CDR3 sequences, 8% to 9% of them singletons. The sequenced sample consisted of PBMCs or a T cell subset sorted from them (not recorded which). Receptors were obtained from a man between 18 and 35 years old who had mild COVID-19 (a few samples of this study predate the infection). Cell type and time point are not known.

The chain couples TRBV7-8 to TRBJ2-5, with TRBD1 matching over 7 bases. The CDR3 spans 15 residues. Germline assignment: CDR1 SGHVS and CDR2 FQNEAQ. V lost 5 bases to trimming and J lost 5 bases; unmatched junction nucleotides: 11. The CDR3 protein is CASSTGTAPRETQYF. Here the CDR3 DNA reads TGTGCCAGCAGCACCGGGACAGCTCCTAGGGAGACCCAGTACTTC.

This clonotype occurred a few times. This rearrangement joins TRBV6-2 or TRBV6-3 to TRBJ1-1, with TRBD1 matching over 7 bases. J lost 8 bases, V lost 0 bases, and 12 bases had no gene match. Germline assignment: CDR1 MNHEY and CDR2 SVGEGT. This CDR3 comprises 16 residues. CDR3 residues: CASSYSPTGRDGEAFF. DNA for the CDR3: TGTGCCAGCAGTTACTCGCCGACAGGGCGGGACGGGGAAGCTTTCTTT.

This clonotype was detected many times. Here the CDR3 DNA reads TGCGCCAGCAGCCGAGCAGATACGCAGTATTTT. Translated: CASSRADTQYF. The chain combines TRBV5-1 with TRBJ2-3; D gene uncertain. Trimming left V 4 bases short and J 4 bases short, with 4 bases between. Germline loops: CDR1 SGHRS, CDR2 YFSETQ. This CDR3 contains 11 residues.

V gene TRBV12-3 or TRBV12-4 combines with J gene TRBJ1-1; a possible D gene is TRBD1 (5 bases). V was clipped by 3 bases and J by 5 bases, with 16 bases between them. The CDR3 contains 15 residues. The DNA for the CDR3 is TGTGCCAGCAGTTTCCTGCCCGGGGCGGGTACTGAAGCTTTCTTT. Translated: CASSFLPGAGTEAFF.

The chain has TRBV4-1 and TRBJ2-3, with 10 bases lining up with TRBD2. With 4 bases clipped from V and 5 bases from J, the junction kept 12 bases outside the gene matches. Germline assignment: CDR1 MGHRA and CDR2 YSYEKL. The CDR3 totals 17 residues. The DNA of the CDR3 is TGCGCCAGCAGCCTCTTGAGCGGGGGGGCAAATTTAGATACGCAGTATTTT. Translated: CASSLLSGGANLDTQYF.

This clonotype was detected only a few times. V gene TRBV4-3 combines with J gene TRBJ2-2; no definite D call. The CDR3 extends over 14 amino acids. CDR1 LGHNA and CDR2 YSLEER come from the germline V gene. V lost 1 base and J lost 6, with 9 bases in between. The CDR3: CASSQVKGAGELFF. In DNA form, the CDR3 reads TGCGCCAGCAGCCAAGTTAAGGGCGCCGGGGAGCTGTTTTTT.

This CDR3 is CALGSRHYGYTF. The CDR3 DNA reads as TGTGCCCTCGGGTCAAGACACTATGGCTACACCTTC. The chain links TRBV6-1 to TRBJ1-2, with D hard to call. The CDR3 spans 12 residues. Germline V gene sequence: CDR1 MNHNS, CDR2 SASEGT. V lost 11 bases to trimming and J lost 3 bases, with 13 bases between them.

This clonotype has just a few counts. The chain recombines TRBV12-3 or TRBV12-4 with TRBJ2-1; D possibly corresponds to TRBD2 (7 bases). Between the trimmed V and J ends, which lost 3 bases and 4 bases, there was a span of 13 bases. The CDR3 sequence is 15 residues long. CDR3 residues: CASSFEGGSYNEQFF. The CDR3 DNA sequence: TGTGCCAGCAGTTTCGAGGGGGGGTCTTACAATGAGCAGTTCTTC.

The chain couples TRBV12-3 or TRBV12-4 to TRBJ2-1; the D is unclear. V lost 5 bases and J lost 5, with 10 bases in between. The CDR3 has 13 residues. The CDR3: CASSVSGDNEQFF. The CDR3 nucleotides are TGTGCCAGCAGTGTCAGTGGCGACAATGAGCAGTTCTTC.

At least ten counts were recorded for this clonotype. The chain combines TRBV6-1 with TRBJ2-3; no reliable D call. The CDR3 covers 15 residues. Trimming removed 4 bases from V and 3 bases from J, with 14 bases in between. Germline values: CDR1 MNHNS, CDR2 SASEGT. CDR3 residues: CASSGAAVFTDTQYF. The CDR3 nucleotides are TGTGCCAGCAGTGGTGCAGCTGTTTTTACAGATACGCAGTATTTT.

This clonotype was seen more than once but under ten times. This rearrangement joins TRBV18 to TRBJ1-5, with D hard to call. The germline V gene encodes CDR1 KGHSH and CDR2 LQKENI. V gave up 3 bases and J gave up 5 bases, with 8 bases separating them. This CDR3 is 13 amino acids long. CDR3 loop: CASSPSADQPQHF. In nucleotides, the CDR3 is TGTGCCAGCTCACCCTCGGCGGATCAGCCCCAGCATTTT.

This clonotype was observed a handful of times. CDR3 in amino acids: CASRGDSLYEQYF. CDR3 sequence (DNA): TGTGCCAGCAGAGGGGACTCCCTATACGAGCAGTACTTC. This chain uses TRBV6-1 with TRBJ2-7; maybe TRBD2 (6 bases). Germline V CDR1 and CDR2: MNHNS, SASEGT. The CDR3 sequence is 13 residues long. V lost 6 bases, J lost 4 bases, and 13 bases lay in between.